This TCR beta chain was documented in a study of blood T cells in healthy people across ages. Sample donors were healthy Caucasian individuals that came from Russia, aged 6 to 90. This clonotype was counted between two and nine times. Alongside a J-beta primer mix, a sample-barcoded 5' primer served in a second PCR lasting roughly 6 to 11 cycles. Through a template-switch adaptor with 12 random nucleotides, each cDNA molecule received a tag. One entry per CDR3 protein, called by TCRdb with MiXCR from the 5' RACE reads. The sample has around 1,900,000 distinct CDR3 sequences; roughly two fifths are singletons. The V end was cut by 4 bases, the J end by 5 bases, with 14 bases between. There are 14 residues in the CDR3. The V gene's germline CDR1 is MNHEY and CDR2 SVGAGI.

Sequenced: blood. V gene TRBV6-5 combines with J gene TRBJ1-2; D perhaps matches TRBD1 (5 bases). This receptor was obtained from a human donor in good health. The CDR3 loop reads CASSSPGGPYGYTF. The CDR3 nucleotides are TGTGCCAGCAGTTCCCCCGGGGGTCCGTATGGCTACACCTTC.